This T cell receptor beta chain was sequenced for a study of OX40 agonist ivuxolimab in advanced cancers. The wider study: Age averaged around 58 years (range about 23 to 80), and about 86% were male. The study, taken as a whole, reports: In general, CD8+ T cells held more expanded clones than CD4+ did, on average. Clonal expansion was seen in CD4+ and CD8+ blood T cells by week 6 at 0.1 to 3.0 mg/kg.

Peripheral blood came from all dose cohorts at three timepoints. Comments on this clone: What it recognizes is unknown.

This CDR3 is 14 amino acids long. From germline, CDR1 is MNHEY and CDR2 SMNVEV (reference sequence). The V gene end was trimmed by 6 bases and the J gene end by 1 base; junction bases not matched to a gene: 2. The assay was immunoSEQ multiplex PCR, and TCRdb's table has in-frame clones only and misses some. The sample contains more than 20,000 clones, more than 80% of which appear only once. Material: CD4+ or CD8+ T cells sorted from blood, obtained in a trial of the OX40 agonist ivuxolimab. This receptor was identified in an adult with an advanced solid tumor such as melanoma, head and neck, liver or kidney cancer. The rearrangement joins TRBV27 to TRBJ2-7, with 11 bases aligning to TRBD2. DNA of the CDR3: TGTGCCAGCAGGACTAGCGGGGAGTCCTACGAGCAGTACTTC. Encoded protein: CASRTSGESYEQYF.